Below, 26 T cell receptor beta chains from the same sample are listed, as sequenced in a study of technical replicates of blood from several donors. Assay used: immunoSEQ multiplex PCR; TCRdb lists only in-frame clones, some missing. The sample carries under 95,000 clones, 91% recorded once. Sequencing input: T cells isolated from PBMCs. The receptors stem from a human donor in good health. Some clones in this sample may be carry-over from other donors' samples.

The chain uses TRBV28 and TRBJ1-5, with 8 nucleotides matching TRBD1. From germline, CDR1 is MDHEN and CDR2 SYDVKM. CDR3 size: 18 residues. The V segment lost 4 bases and the J segment 11 bases; nucleotides outside the gene matches: 22. DNA for the CDR3: TGTGCCAGCAGTTCAGGATTTAACCCTGGACAGGGCTTAACGGCCCAGCATTTT. Its translation is CASSSGFNPGQGLTAQHF. Based on the CDR3 plus reference TRBV28 and TRBJ1-5, the full variable domain is DVKVTQSSRYLVKRTGEKVFLECVQDMDHENMFWYRQDPGLGLRLIYFSYDVKMKEKGDIPEGYSVSREKKERFSLILESASTNQTSMYLCASSSGFNPGQGLTAQHFGDGTRLSIL.

The rearrangement links TRBV9 to TRBJ2-4; weak D call: TRBD2 (5 bases). Trimming shortened V by 1 base and J by 2 bases, and 10 bases separated the two germline ends. Germline values: CDR1 SGDLS, CDR2 YYNGEE. The CDR3 is 15 residues long. The CDR3: CASSVLGGPKNIQYF. The DNA of the CDR3 is TGTGCCAGCAGCGTATTAGGAGGTCCCAAAAACATTCAGTACTTC.

V is TRBV27 and J is TRBJ2-2; 12 bases are shared with TRBD2. The CDR3 has 17 amino acids. J gave up 0 bases and V 4 bases, and 3 bases lay outside the gene matches. Germline CDR1 and CDR2: MNHEY and SMNVEV (reference sequence). The CDR3 DNA sequence: TGTGCCAGCAGTTCGGCTAGCGGGAGGGCGAACACCGGGGAGCTGTTTTTT. It is translated as CASSSASGRANTGELFF.

This clone was seen a few times. The V call is TRBV5-1, the J call TRBJ1-1, with 8 nucleotides matching TRBD1. CDR1 SGHRS and CDR2 YFSETQ come from the germline V gene. Losses at the gene ends were 6 bases for V and 4 bases for J; bases not matched to a gene: 5. The CDR3 consists of 13 residues. This CDR3 is CASTGQGRTEAFF. The CDR3 nucleotides are TGCGCCAGCACCGGACAGGGTCGCACTGAAGCTTTCTTT.

On this clone itself: This sample also contains other DNA sequences that code for the same CDR3. V gene TRBV5-1 combines with J gene TRBJ1-5, with TRBD1 identical over 7 bases. Unmatched junction bases numbered 4, after V lost 0 bases and J lost 4 bases. Per germline, CDR1 SGHRS and CDR2 YFSETQ. The CDR3 totals 15 residues. The CDR3 sequence is CASSLGGTENQPQHF. The CDR3 coding sequence is TGCGCCAGCAGCTTGGGTGGGACAGAGAATCAGCCCCAGCATTTT.

V and J are TRBV2 and TRBJ2-3, with unresolved D. Trimming pared 11 bases from V and 2 bases from J, leaving 20 bases between. The CDR3 extends over 15 amino acids. Germline V gene data show CDR1 as SNHLY and CDR2 as FYNNEI. CDR3 protein: CAVTPDTRITDTQYF. The DNA of the CDR3 is TGTGCCGTCACACCCGACACACGAATCACAGATACGCAGTATTTT.

This chain connects TRBV9 to TRBJ1-1; tentatively, D is TRBD1 (6 bases). Germline V lookup: CDR1 SGDLS, CDR2 YYNGEE. V lost 4 bases to trimming and J lost 1 base, with 14 bases between them. The CDR3 runs to 15 residues. CDR3 sequence (DNA): TGTGCCAGCAGCCTAACCTCGACAGGGAACACTGAAGCTTTCTTT. Translation: CASSLTSTGNTEAFF.

CDR3 amino acids: CASSLELTGAEAFF. DNA for the CDR3: TGTGCCAGCAGCTTAGAGCTTACAGGGGCTGAAGCTTTCTTT. This rearrangement joins TRBV11-2 to TRBJ1-1; 7 bases map to TRBD1. The length of the CDR3 is 14 residues. The germline CDR1 and CDR2 sequences are SGHAT and FQNNGV. The ends lost 0 bases at V and 6 bases at J; junction bases unmatched: 4.

The chain is built from TRBV2 and TRBJ1-2; D is possibly TRBD1 (5 bases). This CDR3 comprises 14 residues. The V end was cut by 5 bases, the J end by 0 bases, with 10 bases between. In germline, CDR1 is SNHLY, CDR2 FYNNEI. The CDR3 DNA reads TGTGCCAGCAGTTTACAGGAATCTAACTATGGCTACACCTTC. It codes for CASSLQESNYGYTF.

This chain connects TRBV10-1 to TRBJ2-3, with D perhaps matching TRBD1 (5 bases). The CDR3 contains 13 residues. With 4 bases removed from V and 1 base from J, the gap between germline ends came to 6 bases. CDR1 WNHNN and CDR2 SYGVQD come from the germline V gene (reference sequence). The CDR3 protein is CASSVGGTDTQYF. CDR3 coding DNA: TGCGCCAGCAGTGTAGGGGGCACAGATACGCAGTATTTT.

The gene calls are TRBV7-9 and TRBJ2-7; 12 nucleotides line up with TRBD2. V trimming: 5 bases; J trimming: 3 bases; junction bases outside the gene matches: 5. Germline assignment: CDR1 SEHNR and CDR2 FQNEAQ (reference sequence). The CDR3 extends over 15 amino acids. CDR3 in DNA: TGTGCCAGCAGCAGGCCGGGACTAGCGGGCTACGAGCAGTACTTC. This gives the protein CASSRPGLAGYEQYF.

The chain has TRBV7-6 and TRBJ1-3; D not certain. Trimming stripped 2 bases from V and 0 bases from J, with 5 bases between. This CDR3 is built from 14 residues. Germline CDR1 and CDR2: SGHVS and FNYEAQ. DNA of the CDR3: TGTGCCAGCAGCTTACAACACTCTGGAAACACCATATATTTT. As protein: CASSLQHSGNTIYF.

This chain joins TRBV14 and TRBJ2-3; 8 bases map to TRBD2. Germline CDR1 SGHDN, CDR2 FVKESK. The CDR3 extends over 20 amino acids. Unmatched junction bases numbered 24, after V lost 4 bases and J lost 6 bases. The DNA of the CDR3 is TGTGCCAGCAGCCCCCGACTGGGCCGAGCCCAGCGGGGGACCAGGGATACGCAGTATTTT. It codes for CASSPRLGRAQRGTRDTQYF.

The V and J genes are TRBV4-1 and TRBJ2-2; TRBD1 agrees at 9 bases. The CDR3 consists of 21 residues. V was pared by 4 bases and J by 4 bases, with 22 bases of the junction left unmatched. CDR1 is MGHRA and CDR2 is YSYEKL in the germline V gene. The CDR3 here is CASSPLPGQGGLNLGTGELFF. DNA for the CDR3: TGCGCCAGCAGCCCACTCCCGGGACAGGGAGGCCTGAACCTTGGCACCGGGGAGCTGTTTTTT.

The CDR3 DNA is TGTGCCAGCAGCTCCCAGGTAGATTTACCCTACGAGCAGTACTTC. It codes for CASSSQVDLPYEQYF. The V gene is TRBV7-9, the J gene TRBJ2-7; D gene ambiguous. Germline-derived CDR1 and CDR2 are SEHNR and FQNEAQ (reference sequence). V lost 4 bases to trimming and J lost 2 bases, with 15 bases between them. This CDR3 is 15 amino acids long.

The CDR3 DNA follows: TGTGCCAGCAGCGTAGGTATAGCGGGAGGGTCCAATGGGACGCAGTATTTT. It specifies CASSVGIAGGSNGTQYF. The chain employs TRBV9 and TRBJ2-3, with 11 bases that match TRBD2. Germline CDR1 reads SGDLS; CDR2 reads YYNGEE. This CDR3 is built from 17 residues. V lost 0 bases, J lost 9 bases, and 12 bases stayed unmatched.

V usage is TRBV7-9 and J usage is TRBJ2-3; 8 nucleotides align to TRBD2. CDR1 is SEHNR and CDR2 is FQNEAQ in the germline V gene (reference sequence). This CDR3 contains 17 residues. The ends lost 3 bases at V and 0 bases at J; junction bases unmatched: 8. Here the CDR3 DNA reads TGTGCCAGCAGCTTGGTTACGCGGGGGGCGAGCACAGATACGCAGTATTTT. It codes for CASSLVTRGASTDTQYF.

CDR3: CASSLVDRDRHGYTF. DNA for the CDR3: TGTGCCAGCAGCTTAGTAGACAGGGATAGGCATGGCTACACCTTC. This rearrangement joins TRBV11-2 to TRBJ1-2; 7 bases align to TRBD1. The length of the CDR3 is 15 residues. Germline assignment: CDR1 SGHAT and CDR2 FQNNGV. The V gene end was trimmed by 1 base and the J gene end by 6 bases; junction bases not matched to a gene: 8. Filled out from reference TRBV11-2 and TRBJ1-2, the complete variable domain reads EAGVAQSPRYKIIEKRQSVAFWCNPISGHATLYWYQQILGQGPKLLIQFQNNGVVDDSQLPKDRFSAERLKGVDSTLKIQPAKLEDSAVYLCASSLVDRDRHGYTFGSGTRLTVV.

J is TRBJ2-3 and V is TRBV27, with TRBD2 matching 10 bases. This CDR3 is built from 19 residues. Germline V gives CDR1 MNHEY, CDR2 SMNVEV (reference sequence). After removal of 5 bases from V and 8 bases from J, the junction contained 22 bases not matched to a gene. The CDR3 sequence: CASSPLGGLATSRRGTQYF. As DNA, the CDR3 is TGTGCCAGCAGTCCGCTGGGGGGACTAGCGACTTCCCGTCGTGGTACGCAGTATTTT.

This chain joins TRBV27 and TRBJ1-2; the D is unclear. The V gene's germline CDR1 is MNHEY and CDR2 SMNVEV (reference sequence). The CDR3 covers 12 residues. V was cut by 6 bases and J by 2 bases, with 7 bases left in between. Here the CDR3 DNA reads TGTGCCAGCAGCGGTAGCAACTATGGCTACACCTTC. Translated, it gives CASSGSNYGYTF.

The chain employs TRBV27 and TRBJ1-5; tentative D call: TRBD1 (6 bases). Germline CDR1 is MNHEY and CDR2 is SMNVEV (reference sequence). The CDR3 length is 14 residues. V gave up 6 bases and J gave up 2 bases, with 11 bases separating them. The CDR3 bases are TGTGCCAGCAGCCTAGGGGGGGGCAATCAGCCCCAGCATTTT. Amino acid sequence: CASSLGGGNQPQHF.

The J gene is TRBJ1-2, the V gene TRBV5-1, with 12 bases that match TRBD1. The ends lost 2 bases at V and 5 bases at J; junction bases unmatched: 10. CDR3 length: 17 amino acids. CDR1 and CDR2 from the germline V gene are SGHRS and YFSETQ. The CDR3 coding sequence is TGCGCCAGCAGCTTTTTATCGGCGGGACAGGGGGCGTATGGCTACACCTTC. Its protein product is CASSFLSAGQGAYGYTF.

V is TRBV18 and J is TRBJ1-2, with D maybe TRBD1 (5 bases). The CDR3 loop spans 13 amino acids. Trimming pared 2 bases from V and 7 bases from J, leaving 11 bases between. Germline values: CDR1 KGHSH, CDR2 LQKENI. Written as DNA, the CDR3 is TGTGCCAGCTCACCAGGGACTGGGGGTGGCTACACCTTC. Translating it yields CASSPGTGGGYTF.

This rearrangement joins TRBV7-6 to TRBJ2-3, with 12 bases fitting TRBD2. In germline, CDR1 is SGHVS, CDR2 FNYEAQ. CDR3 size: 16 residues. V trimming: 5 bases; J trimming: 5 bases; junction bases outside the gene matches: 8. Here the CDR3 reads CASSPRTSGEIDTQYF. The CDR3 DNA sequence: TGTGCCAGCAGCCCTCGGACTAGCGGGGAAATAGATACGCAGTATTTT.

V is TRBV5-5 and J is TRBJ2-7, with TRBD1 as a possible D gene (6 bases). V was trimmed by 5 bases and J by 2 bases, leaving 14 bases between them. Germline loops: CDR1 SGHKS, CDR2 YYEKEE (reference sequence). The CDR3 is 14 amino acids. The CDR3 reads CASSYGTSPYEQYF. CDR3 nucleotides: TGTGCCAGCAGTTATGGGACAAGCCCCTACGAGCAGTACTTC.

This chain joins TRBV4-1 and TRBJ2-3; the match to TRBD2 covers 10 bases. The ends lost 0 bases at V and 1 base at J; junction bases unmatched: 13. Germline assignment: CDR1 MGHRA and CDR2 YSYEKL. This CDR3 spans 20 amino acids. CDR3 protein: CASSQDKPRLAGGGTDTQYF. As DNA, the CDR3 is TGCGCCAGCAGCCAAGATAAACCGAGACTAGCGGGTGGTGGCACAGATACGCAGTATTTT.